This T cell receptor beta chain stems from a study of shared clonotypes between healthy human individuals. About the research overall: Per donor, three plates held CD4 naive cells, three held CD4 memory, two held CD8 naive and one held CD8 memory.

Study findings and constraints: With a handful of donors compared, roughly 5% of naive CD4 clonotypes were shared.

To note about this clone: As yet, its antigen is unknown.

CDR3 length: 15 residues. Germline loops: CDR1 LGHNA, CDR2 YSLEER. The V segment lost 4 bases and the J segment 5 bases; nucleotides outside the gene matches: 9. Donors were healthy HIV-negative adults without recently reported acute infections or vaccinations. Original analysis: ImmunoSEQ yielded junction-only sequences lacking quality scores, so filtering differed. Assay: immunoSEQ multiplex PCR; the TCRdb copy retains only in-frame clones and omits some. The V and J calls and clone size are taken from that table; D and trimming were inferred from the DNA. The sample records about 1.1 million clones, about 80% being singletons.

The specimen was memory CD4+ T cells from PBMCs. The subset denotes: CD45RA-negative fraction. This sequence was found in a man younger than 30 in good health. Some clones in this sample may be carry-over from other donors' samples. This chain links TRBV4-3 with TRBJ2-7; 9 bases align to TRBD2. The chain's CDR3 is CASSLGTSFDDEQYF. CDR3 DNA: TGCGCCAGCAGCCTCGGGACTAGCTTTGACGACGAGCAGTACTTC.